This note documents a single T cell receptor beta chain sequence. The CDR3 runs to 14 residues. The germline V and J ends were trimmed by 4 bases and 2 bases, with 9 bases remaining between them. The germline V gene has CDR1 WNHNN and CDR2 SYGVQD (reference sequence). Assay used: immunoSEQ multiplex PCR; TCRdb lists only in-frame clones, some missing. The sample includes 150,000 to 200,000 clones, 60% to 85% of them seen just once. The data derive from a study of blood T cell repertoires in COVID-19. Study information: Acute-phase and convalescent COVID-19 samples originated in the United States, Italy and Spain. The cDNA or gDNA used as material had been derived from T cells, B-cell-depleted T cells, or PBMCs.

This clonotype was obtained from a man in his 70s with acute or convalescent COVID-19. Sample: peripheral blood. The chain is built from TRBV10-1 and TRBJ2-1; D may be TRBD2 (6 bases). CDR3 sequence reads: CASSAAGPYNEQFF. DNA for the CDR3: TGCGCCAGCAGTGCAGCGGGCCCCTACAATGAGCAGTTCTTC.